Shown below are 14 T cell receptor beta chains from a single sample sequenced in a study of T cell clonality in common variable immunodeficiency. Clones were sequenced by immunoSEQ multiplex PCR, and TCRdb holds only the in-frame ones, with some missing. The sample holds about 81,000 clones, and no clone turns up only once. The specimen sequenced was peripheral blood mononuclear cells. These receptors were taken from a person between 18 and 75 years old in good health.

This clone was picked up many times. The observed sequence ends 3 residues before the CDR3 terminus, with the missing tail filled in from the germline J gene. The rearrangement joins TRBV19 to TRBJ2-3; 12 positions match TRBD2. In germline, CDR1 is LNHDA, CDR2 SQIVND (reference sequence). The trim removed 5 bases at V and 3 bases at J, leaving 0 bases unmatched. This CDR3 has 14 amino acids. The DNA read from the CDR3 is TGTGCCAGTAGTGGGACTAGCGGGACAGATACG. It translates to CASSGTSGTDT. The whole CDR3 sequence is CASSGTSGTDTQYF. Based on the CDR3 plus reference TRBV19 and TRBJ2-3, the full variable domain is DGGITQSPKYLFRKEGQNVTLSCEQNLNHDAMYWYRQDPGQGLRLIYYSQIVNDFQKGDIAEGYSVSREKKESFPLTVTSAQKNPTAFYLCASSGTSGTDTQYFGPGTRLTVL.

This clone was seen a handful of times. The read gets to within 3 residues of the CDR3 end, and the germline J gene fills in the rest. V is TRBV11-2 and J is TRBJ2-7, with 7 positions matching TRBD1. V shed 1 base, J shed 4 bases, and the junction held 7 bases outside the gene matches. Germline V gene sequence: CDR1 SGHAT, CDR2 FQNNGV. The CDR3 covers 15 residues. The sequenced CDR3 bases are TGTGCCAGCAGCTTAGGCCCGGGACAGTTTTACGAG. This gives the protein CASSLGPGQFYE. The full-length CDR3 reads as CASSLGPGQFYEQYF.

In its sample, this clone was seen many times. The read comes to an end 3 residues before the CDR3 does, leaving the germline J gene to fill in the end. This rearrangement joins TRBV19 to TRBJ2-2, with 15 bases aligning to TRBD2. J was trimmed by 0 bases and V by 4 bases; bases with no gene match: 6. The CDR3 is made up of 19 amino acids. The V gene's germline CDR1 is LNHDA and CDR2 SQIVND (reference sequence). CDR3 DNA (partial): TGTGCCAGTAGTAGGGGACTAGCGGGAGGTTTTGCGAACACCGGGGAG. As protein: CASSRGLAGGFANTGE. The full CDR3 protein reads CASSRGLAGGFANTGELFF.

This clone was recorded many times. The read terminates 3 residues ahead of where the CDR3 ends, so the germline J gene completes it. This chain links TRBV2 with TRBJ2-2, with D tentatively TRBD1 (6 bases). There are 14 residues in the CDR3. Per germline, CDR1 SNHLY and CDR2 FYNNEI. V was clipped by 6 bases and J by 1 base, with 9 bases between them. The DNA read from the CDR3 is TGTGCCAGCAGGATGGACAGGAACACCGGGGAG. Translating it yields CASRMDRNTGE. The whole CDR3 sequence reads CASRMDRNTGELFF.

In the case of this clone: Mismatch with germline at one junction end may stem from a read error. The CDR3 end falls 3 residues outside the read, so it is completed with the germline J gene. The chain links TRBV19 to TRBJ2-5; 7 bases line up with TRBD2. Germline assignment: CDR1 LNHDA and CDR2 SQIVND (reference sequence). There are 14 residues in the CDR3. The CDR3 loop reads CASARGGGGETQYF. The covered CDR3 bases are TGCGCCAGTGCCCGGGGCGGGGGAGGAGAGACC. The full variable domain, in which reference TRBV19 and TRBJ2-5 provide the parts outside the CDR3, is DGGITQSPKYLFRKEGQNVTLSCEQNLNHDAMYWYRQDPGQGLRLIYYSQIVNDFQKGDIAEGYSVSREKKESFPLTVTSAQKNPTAFYLCASARGGGGETQYFGPGTRLLVL.

This clone has a count of ten or more. The read finishes 3 residues shy of the CDR3 end, and the germline J gene is used to complete it. This chain joins TRBV24-1 and TRBJ2-5, with D perhaps TRBD2 (6 bases). V shed 3 bases and J shed 2 bases, with 12 bases lying between them. This CDR3 has 15 amino acids. Germline V gives CDR1 KGHDR, CDR2 SFDVKD. The sequenced part of the CDR3 DNA is TGTGCCACCAGTGATCCCCAGGCGGGACAAGAGACC. It translates to CATSDPQAGQET. From start to end, the CDR3 is CATSDPQAGQETQYF.

This clone came up many times. From the germline J gene comes the end of the CDR3, since the read stops 3 residues before it. The chain links TRBV30 to TRBJ2-7; 7 bases fit TRBD2. There are 14 residues in the CDR3. Germline V CDR1 and CDR2: GTSNPN, SVGIG (reference sequence). V trimming: 4 bases; J trimming: 2 bases; junction bases outside the gene matches: 8. The CDR3 DNA, read in part, is TGTGCCTGGAATGGCGGGAGTCCAACCTACGAG. As protein: CAWNGGSPTYE. The full CDR3 sequence reads CAWNGGSPTYEQYF.

In its sample, this clone was seen many times. The read ends 3 residues before the CDR3 terminus; that terminus is restored from the germline J gene. The chain links TRBV13 to TRBJ2-7; no clear D. The germline V gene has CDR1 PRHDT and CDR2 FYEKMQ (reference sequence). This CDR3 contains 13 residues. V gave up 2 bases and J gave up 3 bases, with 8 bases separating them. The CDR3: CASSLRQNYEQYF. Partial CDR3 DNA: TGTGCCAGCAGCTTACGTCAGAACTACGAG. The complete variable domain, with remaining parts taken from reference TRBV13 and TRBJ2-7, reads AAGVIQSPRHLIKEKRETATLKCYPIPRHDTVYWYQQGPGQDPQFLISFYEKMQSDKGSIPDRFSAQQFSDYHSELNMSSLELGDSALYFCASSLRQNYEQYFGPGTRLTVT.

The sample holds many counts of this clone. The read stops 3 residues short of the end of the CDR3; the missing end is completed from the germline J gene. V gene TRBV5-6 combines with J gene TRBJ2-1, with 10 positions matching TRBD1. CDR1 and CDR2 (germline): SGHDT, YYEEEE. This CDR3 is 15 amino acids long. With V trimmed by 2 bases and J by 5 bases, 4 bases remained unmatched. CDR3 DNA (partial): TGTGCCAGCAGCTTACCGGGACAGGGGAACAATGAG. It codes for CASSLPGQGNNE. The full CDR3 protein reads CASSLPGQGNNEQFF.

This clone was seen ten or more times. The CDR3 goes on 3 residues after the read ends, and that part is filled in from the germline J gene. The chain uses TRBV6-2 or TRBV6-3 and TRBJ2-7, with TRBD2 identical over 8 bases. The CDR3 spans 14 residues. V lost 4 bases to trimming and J lost 2 bases; unmatched junction nucleotides: 4. Germline V gene sequence: CDR1 MNHEY, CDR2 SVGEGT. The part of the CDR3 DNA that was read is TGTGCCAGCAGTTCTCTAGCGGGCCCCTACGAG. Encoded protein: CASSSLAGPYE. The whole CDR3 reads CASSSLAGPYEQYF.

This clone has ten or more counts. The observed sequence ends 3 residues before the CDR3 terminus, with the missing tail filled in from the germline J gene. The chain links TRBV5-1 to TRBJ2-3; D may be TRBD2 (6 bases). Trimming took 4 bases from V and 1 from J, leaving 13 bases between them. This CDR3 is 15 amino acids long. Germline assignment: CDR1 SGHRS and CDR2 YFSETQ. The CDR3: CASSPWASGTDTQYF. The covered CDR3 bases are TGCGCCAGCAGCCCGTGGGCTAGCGGCACAGATACG.

This clone was recorded many times. The CDR3 end is not reached by the read, which stops 3 residues before it; the germline J gene fills it in. This chain joins TRBV14 and TRBJ1-2; maybe TRBD1 (5 bases). Germline values: CDR1 SGHDN, CDR2 FVKESK. This CDR3 is built from 13 residues. The CDR3 here is CASSQAGIGGYTF. The covered CDR3 bases are TGTGCCAGCAGCCAAGCAGGGATCGGAGGC.

This clone occurred many times. With the read ending 3 residues before the CDR3 end, the germline J gene is used to fill in that end. The chain joins TRBV4-1 to TRBJ2-3; D is unclear. The CDR3 length is 13 residues. The germline V gene has CDR1 MGHRA and CDR2 YSYEKL. V was cut by 4 bases and J by 5 bases, with 10 bases left in between. This CDR3 is CASSLGTEDTQYF. Partial CDR3 DNA: TGCGCCAGCAGCCTCGGAACAGAAGATACG.

This clone was observed many times. The CDR3 loop is CASSVRLAGSTDTQYF. CDR3 bases read: TGTGCCAGCAGCGTAAGACTAGCGGGGTCCACAGATACG. V and J are TRBV2 and TRBJ2-3; 11 nucleotides match TRBD2. The missing CDR3 end, 3 residues past where the read stops, is filled in from the germline J gene. This CDR3 has 16 amino acids. V was pared by 6 bases and J by 2 bases, with 7 bases of the junction left unmatched. In germline, CDR1 is SNHLY, CDR2 FYNNEI.